Following are 21 T cell receptor beta chains from one sample sequenced in a study of blood T cell repertoires in COVID-19 (dated by TCRdb to 2018 to 2021). The library was generated by the immunoSEQ multiplex PCR assay. Held by TCRdb, this immuneACCESS table contains in-frame sequences only and omits some clones. Under half of the omission traces to an unresolved V gene where checked; the cause of the rest is unknown. In all, the sample holds 150,000 to 200,000 clones, and around 83% of those were seen once. The ten top clones hold around 8% of the sample. The sample comprised peripheral blood. These receptors all stem from a woman in her 70s with COVID-19, enrolled during active disease.

CDR3 in DNA: TGTGCCAGCCTAAGGCAGGGCGGCACTGAAGCTTTCTTT. Translating gives CASLRQGGTEAFF. The chain is built from TRBV2 and TRBJ1-1, with D perhaps matching TRBD1 (5 bases). The CDR3 spans 13 residues. Germline-derived CDR1 and CDR2 are SNHLY and FYNNEI. V lost 8 bases, J lost 4 bases, and 14 bases lay in between. Full variable domain (remainder filled in from reference TRBV2 and TRBJ1-1): EPEVTQTPSHQVTQMGQEVILRCVPISNHLYFYWYRQILGQKVEFLVSFYNNEISEKSEIFDDQFSVERPDGSNFTLKIRSTKLEDSAMYFCASLRQGGTEAFFGQGTRLTVV.

The chain joins TRBV30 to TRBJ1-3, with TRBD1 matching 11 bases. The CDR3 extends over 16 amino acids. V lost 3 bases, J lost 0 bases, and 4 bases stayed unmatched. The V gene's germline CDR1 is GTSNPN and CDR2 SVGIG (reference sequence). In DNA, the CDR3 is TGTGCCTGGAGCTCCGGGACAGGGGGCTCTGGAAACACCATATATTTT. Translation gives CAWSSGTGGSGNTIYF.

The chain uses TRBV9 and TRBJ1-3, with D unresolved. CDR1 SGDLS and CDR2 YYNGEE come from the germline V gene. V was trimmed by 6 bases and J by 3 bases, leaving 10 bases between them. The CDR3 runs 13 residues. The DNA of the CDR3 is TGTGCCAGCACCACCGGGAGTGGAAACACCATATATTTT. It codes for CASTTGSGNTIYF.

V is TRBV5-4 and J is TRBJ1-4; 7 nucleotides agree with TRBD1. CDR1 and CDR2 (germline): SGHNT, YYREEE (reference sequence). J gave up 3 bases and V 3 bases, and 5 bases lay outside the gene matches. CDR3 size: 15 residues. Here the CDR3 reads CASSSGQVPNEKLFF. The CDR3 DNA follows: TGTGCCAGCAGCTCCGGACAGGTCCCTAATGAAAAACTGTTTTTT.

Comment on this clone: This CDR3 is also generated by other DNA sequences in the sample. The chain links TRBV29-1 to TRBJ1-1, with 11 bases that match TRBD1. The CDR3 has 12 residues. The V gene end was trimmed by 6 bases and the J gene end by 4 bases; junction bases not matched to a gene: 1. Germline assignment: CDR1 SQVTM and CDR2 ANQGSEA. The DNA for the CDR3 is TGCAGCGTCGGGACAGGGGGCACTGAAGCTTTCTTT. Protein: CSVGTGGTEAFF.

This clone was counted a single time. The chain employs TRBV28 and TRBJ2-1; 7 nucleotides agree with TRBD2. The CDR3 extends over 15 amino acids. V was pared by 3 bases and J by 9 bases, with 11 bases of the junction left unmatched. Germline values: CDR1 MDHEN, CDR2 SYDVKM. The CDR3 protein is CASSLGGARLSEQFF. In DNA form, the CDR3 reads TGTGCCAGCAGTTTGGGAGGGGCGAGGTTGAGTGAGCAGTTCTTC.

The chain joins TRBV3-1 (or the pseudogene TRBV3-2) to TRBJ1-2; the D is unclear. The CDR3 length is 14 residues. Trimming pared 1 base from V and 8 bases from J, leaving 14 bases between. The germline V gene has CDR1 LGHDT and CDR2 YNNKEL (reference sequence). CDR3: CASSQAPDIRGYTF. DNA of the CDR3: TGTGCCAGCAGCCAAGCTCCAGACATAAGGGGCTACACCTTC.

The V gene is TRBV10-3, the J gene TRBJ2-1, with no clear D. This CDR3 spans 12 amino acids. Between the trimmed V and J ends, which lost 4 bases and 6 bases, there was a span of 7 bases. Germline values: CDR1 ENHRY, CDR2 SYGVKD. The CDR3 protein is CAISGGANEQFF. The CDR3 DNA sequence: TGTGCCATCAGTGGAGGCGCCAATGAGCAGTTCTTC.

The chain has TRBV5-4 and TRBJ1-4; D not certain. V was cut by 3 bases and J by 2 bases, with 8 bases left in between. The CDR3 extends over 14 amino acids. The germline V gene has CDR1 SGHNT and CDR2 YYREEE (reference sequence). The CDR3 sequence: CASSSAGTNEKLFF. Here the CDR3 DNA reads TGTGCCAGCAGCTCTGCGGGTACTAATGAAAAACTGTTTTTT.

DNA of the CDR3: TGTGCCAGCAGCCCCGGGACTGTACAAGAGACCCAGTACTTC. Translated, it gives CASSPGTVQETQYF. The V call is TRBV7-9, the J call TRBJ2-5; maybe TRBD2 (6 bases). Germline CDR1 SEHNR, CDR2 FQNEAQ (reference sequence). Trimming took off 5 bases at V and 2 bases at J, with 12 bases between the two ends. This CDR3 spans 14 amino acids.

This chain links TRBV3-1 (or the pseudogene TRBV3-2) with TRBJ2-1; 7 bases agree with TRBD2. This CDR3 spans 14 amino acids. V was clipped by 4 bases and J by 5 bases; unmatched bases: 5. Per the germline V gene, CDR1 is LGHDT and CDR2 is YNNKEL (reference sequence). Written as DNA, the CDR3 is TGTGCCAGCAGCCGATCCGGGACTAACAATGAGCAGTTCTTC. It yields the protein CASSRSGTNNEQFF.

The V and J genes are TRBV19 and TRBJ1-5; no firm D call. Trimming removed 5 bases from V and 1 base from J, with 9 bases in between. This CDR3 has 14 amino acids. CDR1 LNHDA and CDR2 SQIVND come from the germline V gene (reference sequence). In DNA form, the CDR3 reads TGTGCCAGTAGTCCCCGAGGAAGCAATCAGCCCCAGCATTTT. As protein: CASSPRGSNQPQHF. Filled out from reference TRBV19 and TRBJ1-5, the complete variable domain reads DGGITQSPKYLFRKEGQNVTLSCEQNLNHDAMYWYRQDPGQGLRLIYYSQIVNDFQKGDIAEGYSVSREKKESFPLTVTSAQKNPTAFYLCASSPRGSNQPQHFGDGTRLSIL.

The CDR3 nucleotides are TGTGCCTGGAGTCCGTTATCCAGCGGGGAGCCCCAGCATTTT. As protein: CAWSPLSSGEPQHF. V usage is TRBV30 and J usage is TRBJ1-5; D gene uncertain. CDR1 and CDR2 (germline): GTSNPN, SVGIG (reference sequence). With 2 bases removed from V and 8 bases from J, the gap between germline ends came to 16 bases. This CDR3 comprises 14 residues.

This chain connects TRBV28 to TRBJ1-5, with D uncertain. Germline assignment: CDR1 MDHEN and CDR2 SYDVKM. The CDR3 runs 12 residues. The ends were cut back, 6 bases at V and 5 bases at J, with 8 bases in the middle. The CDR3 spells CASSEVHQPQHF. CDR3 coding DNA: TGTGCCAGCAGCGAGGTACATCAGCCCCAGCATTTT.

This rearrangement joins TRBV5-5 to TRBJ1-2; 9 bases are shared with TRBD1. Trimming took 6 bases from V and 7 from J; bases not matched to a gene: 10. The CDR3 sequence is 14 residues long. Germline V CDR1 and CDR2: SGHKS, YYEKEE (reference sequence). The CDR3 coding sequence is TGTGCCAGCAAACTTTTGGGGACAGGGTTTGGCTACACCTTC. Protein sequence: CASKLLGTGFGYTF.

In nucleotides, the CDR3 is TGTGCCAGCAGCGGTACATCCGGGAGCTACGAGCAGTACTTC. Translated: CASSGTSGSYEQYF. V is TRBV21-1 and J is TRBJ2-7; TRBD2 reflects the table's D call only, with no check against the DNA. TRBV21-1 is a recognized pseudogene. The CDR3 extends over 14 amino acids.

This sequence joins TRBV12-3 or TRBV12-4 and TRBJ2-3, with a weak D call TRBD1 (5 bases). Trimming pared 6 bases from V and 5 bases from J, leaving 9 bases between. The CDR3 totals 12 residues. CDR3 amino acids: CASRLRGDTQYF. The CDR3 DNA reads TGTGCCAGCAGATTAAGGGGAGATACGCAGTATTTT.

The rearrangement joins TRBV10-3 to TRBJ1-6, with 7 bases fitting TRBD1. The V gene's germline CDR1 is ENHRY and CDR2 SYGVKD. V was clipped by 4 bases and J by 8 bases; unmatched bases: 2. There are 13 residues in the CDR3. The CDR3: CAISAQGYSPLHF. CDR3 nucleotide sequence: TGTGCCATCAGTGCACAGGGGTATTCACCCCTCCACTTT.

A note on this clone: The identical CDR3 is also encoded by other nucleotide sequences in the sample. The V gene is TRBV7-8, the J gene TRBJ2-1; 12 nucleotides match TRBD2. In germline, CDR1 is SGHVS, CDR2 FQNEAQ. Trimming at V came to 0 bases and at J to 7 bases, leaving 4 bases not matched to a gene. This CDR3 contains 16 residues. CDR3 loop: CASSLATSGGYNEQFF. CDR3 sequence (DNA): TGTGCCAGCAGCTTAGCGACTAGCGGGGGCTATAATGAGCAGTTCTTC.

This chain uses TRBV28 with TRBJ1-6, with TRBD1 as a possible D gene (5 bases). V was cut by 2 bases and J by 10 bases, with 9 bases left in between. CDR1 is MDHEN and CDR2 is SYDVKM in the germline V gene. This CDR3 region has 13 residues. The CDR3 reads CASSLRGFSPLHF. CDR3 nucleotides: TGTGCCAGCAGTTTAAGGGGCTTCTCACCCCTCCACTTT.

The V and J genes are TRBV7-2 and TRBJ1-5, with TRBD1 as a possible D gene (6 bases). CDR3 size: 15 residues. CDR1 and CDR2 (germline): SGHTA, FQGNSA. The V end lost 3 bases, the J end lost 4 bases, and 13 bases lay between the germline ends. CDR3 sequence: CASSLGHQGNQPQHF. In nucleotides, the CDR3 is TGTGCCAGCAGCTTGGGACATCAAGGTAATCAGCCCCAGCATTTT. The full variable domain, in which reference TRBV7-2 and TRBJ1-5 provide the parts outside the CDR3, is GAGVSQSPSNKVTEKGKDVELRCDPISGHTALYWYRQSLGQGLEFLIYFQGNSAPDKSGLPSDRFSAERTGGSVSTLTIQRTQQEDSAVYLCASSLGHQGNQPQHFGDGTRLSIL.